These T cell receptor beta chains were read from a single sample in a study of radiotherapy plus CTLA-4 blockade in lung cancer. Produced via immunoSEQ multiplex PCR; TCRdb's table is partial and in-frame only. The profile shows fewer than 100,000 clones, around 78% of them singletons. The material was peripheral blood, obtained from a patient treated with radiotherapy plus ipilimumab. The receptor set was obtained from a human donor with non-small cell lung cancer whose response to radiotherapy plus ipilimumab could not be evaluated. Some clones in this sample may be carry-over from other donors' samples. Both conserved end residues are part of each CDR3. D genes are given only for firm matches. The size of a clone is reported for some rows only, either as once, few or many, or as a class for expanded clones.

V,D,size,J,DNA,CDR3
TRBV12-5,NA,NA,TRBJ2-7,TGTGCTAGTGGTTCCCACGACAGGCCTGGCCACGAGCAGTACTTC,CASGSHDRPGHEQYF
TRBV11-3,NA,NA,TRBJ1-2,TGTGCCAGCAGCTGGGGGGAGGTGGGCTATGGCTACACCTTC,CASSWGEVGYGYTF
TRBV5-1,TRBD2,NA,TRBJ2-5,TGCGCCAGCCGAGGTAGCGGGGGAGGGGAGACCCAGTACTTC,CASRGSGGGETQYF
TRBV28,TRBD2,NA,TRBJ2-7,TGTGCCAGCAGACCCACCCGGGGGGGCGGGGCCGTCTCCTACGAGCAGTACTTC,CASRPTRGGGAVSYEQYF
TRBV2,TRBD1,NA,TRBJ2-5,TGTGCCAGCAGCGGACAGGGGAAAGAGACCCAGTACTTC,CASSGQGKETQYF
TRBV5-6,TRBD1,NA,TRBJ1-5,TGTGCCAGCAGCTTCGGACAGGGAAGGCAGCCCCAGCATTTT,CASSFGQGRQPQHF
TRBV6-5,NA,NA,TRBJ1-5,TGTGCCAGCAGTTACTCAGGCAGGGCGCAGCCCCAGCATTTT,CASSYSGRAQPQHF
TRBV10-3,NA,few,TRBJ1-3,TGTGCCATCAGTGAGCAAGGACTGCGCTCTGGAAACACCATATATTTT,CAISEQGLRSGNTIYF
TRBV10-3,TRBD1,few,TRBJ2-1,TGTGCCATCATCGCGGACAGGGAAAATGAGCAGTTCTTC,CAIIADRENEQFF
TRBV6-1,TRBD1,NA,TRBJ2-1,TGTGCCAGCAGCGGACAGGGAGGCCCCGACAATGAGCAGTTCTTC,CASSGQGGPDNEQFF
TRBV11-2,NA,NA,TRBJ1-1,TGTGCCAGCAGCTCAGCAACCAGGGGGAACACTGAAGCTTTCTTT,CASSSATRGNTEAFF
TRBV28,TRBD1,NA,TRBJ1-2,TGTGCCAGCAGGGAGACAGGGAGTTATGGCTACACCTTC,CASRETGSYGYTF
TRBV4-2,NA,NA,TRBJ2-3,TGTGCCAGCAGCCAGGATACCGGGACACGTTGGGATACGCAGTATTTT,CASSQDTGTRWDTQYF
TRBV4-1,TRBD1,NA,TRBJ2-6,TGCGCCAGCAGCCCATTTTCAAGGACAGGGGCCTCTGGGGCCAACGTCCTGACTTTC,CASSPFSRTGASGANVLTF
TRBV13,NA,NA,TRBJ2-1,TGTGCCAGCAGCTTAGGAATTCCGCAGGGCTACAATGAGCAGTTCTTC,CASSLGIPQGYNEQFF
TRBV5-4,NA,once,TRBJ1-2,TGTGCCAGCAGCTTGGGTCGGTATGGCTACACCTTC,CASSLGRYGYTF
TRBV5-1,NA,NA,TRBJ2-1,TGCGCCAGCAGCTTTTCACAGGGGGGGTCGGTCCAGTACAATGAGCAGTTCTTC,CASSFSQGGSVQYNEQFF
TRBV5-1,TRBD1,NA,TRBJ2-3,TGCGCCAGCAGCCCCGGGACAGGGACTATAGATACGCAGTATTTT,CASSPGTGTIDTQYF
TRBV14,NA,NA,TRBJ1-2,TGTGCCAGCAGCCACGGTATTCGGGAAGGCCTAGGAGGAAACTATGGCTACACCTTC,CASSHGIREGLGGNYGYTF
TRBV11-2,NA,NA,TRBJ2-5,TGTGCCAGCAGTGTGGCCTCAGAGACCCAGTACTTC,CASSVASETQYF
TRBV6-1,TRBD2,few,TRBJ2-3,TGTGCCAGCAGTGAAGCTTATAGCGGGGGGGTTACAGATACGCAGTATTTT,CASSEAYSGGVTDTQYF
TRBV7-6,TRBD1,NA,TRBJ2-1,TGTGCCAGCAGCCAACAGGGGGCTCTGTACAATGAGCAGTTCTTC,CASSQQGALYNEQFF
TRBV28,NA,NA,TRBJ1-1,TGTGCCAGCAGTTTTAGAGCTCTCACTGAAGCTTTCTTT,CASSFRALTEAFF
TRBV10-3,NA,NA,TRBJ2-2,TGTGCCACCAGCGCTAGGGCGGGGCCGAACACCGGGGAGCTGTTTTTT,CATSARAGPNTGELFF
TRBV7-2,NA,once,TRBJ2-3,TGTGCCAGCAGCTTAGGGGGGCCCTCAGATACGCAGTATTTT,CASSLGGPSDTQYF
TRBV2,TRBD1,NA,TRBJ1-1,TGTGCCAGCAGTGAAAGGACAGGAAGGAACACTGAAGCTTTCTTT,CASSERTGRNTEAFF
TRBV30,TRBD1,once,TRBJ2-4,TGTGCCTGGAGGACTCCGGACAGGGCCAAAAACATTCAGTACTTC,CAWRTPDRAKNIQYF
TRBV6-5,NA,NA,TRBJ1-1,TGTGCCAGCAGTTACTGGGGTACCCAGGAGGCTGAAGCTTTCTTT,CASSYWGTQEAEAFF
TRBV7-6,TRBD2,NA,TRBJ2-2,TGTGCCAGCAGCTTAGCGCTGGCACTAGCGGGGGGGCCGGGCACCGGGGAGCTGTTTTTT,CASSLALALAGGPGTGELFF
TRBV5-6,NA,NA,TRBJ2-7,TGTGCCAGCAGCCCTAGGGAGGCCTACTCCTACGAGCAGTACTTC,CASSPREAYSYEQYF